The present entry profiles one T cell receptor (beta chain) with its context. Its cognate antigen is unknown. This sample was included in a study of T cell responses to AZD1222 COVID-19 vaccine. Study-wide context: Second-dose groups at about 4 or about 12 weeks were pooled.

The length of the CDR3 is 18 residues. Per the germline V gene, CDR1 is MNHEY and CDR2 is SMNVEV (reference sequence). After removal of 1 base from V and 4 bases from J, the junction contained 11 bases not matched to a gene. Measured with immunoSEQ multiplex PCR; TCRdb has only the in-frame clones, and not every one. This sample has about 100,000 clones, with around 82% found just once. Overall study results and limits: CD4 TCRs linked to vaccination spanned spike, dominating at 160-218 and 743-854.

The source of this sequence is an adult in good health. The rearrangement uses TRBV27 and TRBJ2-1; 9 bases fit TRBD2. Sequenced here: peripheral blood, sampled on day 0 of AZD1222 vaccination. CDR3 protein: CASSLLASGTWLYNEQFF. The CDR3 region has the DNA TGTGCCAGCAGTTTATTGGCTAGCGGGACCTGGCTGTACAATGAGCAGTTCTTC.